This section outlines one T cell receptor (beta chain) sequence together with its context. V was trimmed by 6 bases and J by 1 base, leaving 20 bases between them. Germline V gives CDR1 SGDLS, CDR2 YYNGEE. The CDR3 has 18 amino acids. The sample originates from a study of blood T cell repertoires in COVID-19. TCRdb's copy holds only in-frame clones and misses some; the assay was immunoSEQ multiplex PCR. The sample contains approximately 150,000 clones, around 90% of which appear only once. The chain is built from TRBV9 and TRBJ2-6; TRBD2 is a possible D gene (7 bases). The sample comprised peripheral blood. The clonotype comes from a man aged 55 to 69 with active or convalescent COVID-19. For the CDR3, the DNA is TGTGCCAGCACGAGGGGGGGAACTACCTATTCTGGGGCCAACGTCCTGACTTTC. Its translation: CASTRGGTTYSGANVLTF.